These 10 T cell receptor beta chains originate from one sample sequenced in a study of T-cell memory formation after mild COVID-19. MiXCR, run by TCRdb on the 5' RACE reads, gives a single entry per CDR3 protein. The repertoire holds about 390,000 distinct CDR3 sequences, with roughly 21% as singletons. Input material: PBMCs or a T cell subset sorted from them (not recorded which). These receptors were obtained from an adult woman who had mild COVID-19 (a few samples of this study predate the infection). Cell type and time point are not known.

V and J are TRBV11-1 and TRBJ2-1, with a weak D call TRBD2 (6 bases). The CDR3 extends over 18 amino acids. V was cut by 4 bases and J by 2 bases, with 21 bases left in between. Germline V lookup: CDR1 SGHAT, CDR2 FQDESV (reference sequence). CDR3: CASSSTPIRDFAYNEQFF. In DNA, the CDR3 is TGTGCCAGCAGCTCAACCCCTATCCGGGACTTCGCCTACAATGAGCAGTTCTTC.

V usage is TRBV29-1 and J usage is TRBJ2-1; 8 positions agree with TRBD1. Germline V gene lookup returns CDR1 SQVTM and CDR2 ANQGSEA. The CDR3 totals 13 residues. With V trimmed by 7 bases and J by 9 bases, 11 bases remained unmatched. The CDR3 bases are TGCAGCGCTTCGGACAGGGAAGCCAGTGAGCAGTTCTTC. Amino acid sequence: CSASDREASEQFF.

This clonotype appeared a few times. The chain is built from TRBV5-6 and TRBJ2-7; D possibly corresponds to TRBD1 (6 bases). This CDR3 has 14 amino acids. The V gene lost 4 bases and the J gene lost 4 bases, with 15 bases spanning the gap. In germline, CDR1 is SGHDT, CDR2 YYEEEE. CDR3 amino acids: CASSPGAGAYEQYF. The CDR3 DNA reads as TGTGCCAGCAGCCCTGGGGCAGGGGCGTACGAGCAGTACTTC.

The V call is TRBV5-6, the J call TRBJ1-2, with D uncertain. The CDR3 is 13 amino acids. CDR1 and CDR2 from the germline V gene are SGHDT and YYEEEE. Between the trimmed V and J ends, which lost 3 bases and 5 bases, there was a span of 11 bases. In DNA form, the CDR3 reads TGTGCCAGCAGCTCGAGGAGGATTTATGGCTACACCTTC. It codes for CASSSRRIYGYTF.

The chain employs TRBV24-1 and TRBJ2-1; D not resolved. V was cut by 1 base and J by 5 bases, with 20 bases left in between. The CDR3 runs 18 residues. CDR1 is KGHDR, CDR2 SFDVKD, per germline. CDR3 in amino acids: CATSDFVTRPATHNEQFF. As DNA, the CDR3 is TGTGCCACCAGTGATTTTGTAACGCGGCCCGCAACACACAATGAGCAGTTCTTC.

There are a few counts of this clonotype. The chain employs TRBV5-4 and TRBJ2-3; 7 bases fit TRBD2. This CDR3 has 18 residues. With V trimmed by 1 base and J by 0 bases, 11 bases remained unmatched. Per the germline V gene, CDR1 is SGHNT and CDR2 is YYREEE (reference sequence). CDR3 in DNA: TGTGCCAGCAGCTTGTCTTTCGTCGAGCGGGGTAGCACAGATACGCAGTATTTT. Translating gives CASSLSFVERGSTDTQYF.

The chain is built from TRBV11-2 and TRBJ2-1; either TRBD1 or TRBD2 may supply D (5 bases each). Germline V CDR1 and CDR2: SGHAT, FQNNGV. V gave up 4 bases and J gave up 4 bases, with 14 bases separating them. The CDR3 spans 15 residues. The CDR3 spells CASSSPGRNYNEQFF. CDR3 coding DNA: TGTGCCAGCAGCTCCCCGGGACGGAATTACAATGAGCAGTTCTTC.

As DNA, the CDR3 is TGTGCCAGCAGCCCTGGGACAGGGGTGTGGGGCTACACCTTC. It specifies CASSPGTGVWGYTF. J is TRBJ1-2 and V is TRBV7-8; 10 nucleotides agree with TRBD1. The J segment lost 8 bases and the V segment lost 5 bases, leaving 8 bases of the junction unmatched. The CDR3 sequence is 14 residues long. CDR1 is SGHVS and CDR2 is FQNEAQ in the germline V gene.

The genes are TRBV12-3 or TRBV12-4 and TRBJ2-7, with TRBD2 matching 8 bases. The junction had 5 bases not matched to a gene; V was cut back by 0 bases and J by 4 bases. The CDR3 is 15 amino acids. CDR3 region: CASSLARGTRYEQYF. DNA for the CDR3: TGTGCCAGCAGTTTAGCGCGCGGGACTAGATACGAGCAGTACTTC.

This clonotype occurred a few times. The rearrangement joins TRBV30 to TRBJ1-4; D gene ambiguous. V lost 2 bases and J 8 bases, leaving 9 bases between the germline ends. Germline V gene data show CDR1 as GTSNPN and CDR2 as SVGIG (reference sequence). The CDR3 is made up of 12 amino acids. The CDR3 region has the DNA TGTGCCTGGAGTATGCTGAGGGAAAAACTGTTTTTT. Translated, it gives CAWSMLREKLFF.